Sequencing of this T cell receptor (beta chain) was carried out in a study of CD8+ T cells in alopecia areata. Study details: Skin grafts from approximately 6-12-month-old C3H/HeJ donors with spontaneous alopecia were placed on roughly 6-10-week-old female C3H/HeJ mice.

TCR sequencing used cDNA made by reverse transcription of extracted RNA. Produced via immunoSEQ multiplex PCR; TCRdb's table is partial and in-frame only. This sample carries 290,000 or so clones and no singletons, and around 1.2% goes to the top ten. This clone was detected only a few times. What it binds is not known. The germline and genes are mouse ones. The observed sequence ends 4 residues before the CDR3 terminus, with the missing tail filled in from the germline J gene. Trimming cost V 2 bases and J 3 bases; bases outside gene matches: 5. Germline CDR1 is GKSSPN and CDR2 is SITVG. CDR3 length: 14 residues. Pooled cells of cutaneous lymph node origin were sorted on CD4, CD8alpha, NKG2D, NKG2ACE and other markers. General study findings and limits: Mice showed clearer TCR sharing than patients did, a gap that was possibly HLA-related. When scalp samples are sequenced, resident alphabeta T cells of normal skin are also captured. Lesional scalp exceeded normal scalp in clonality, especially in alopecia totalis/universalis.

The sequence was obtained from a C3H/HeJ mouse with alopecia areata. The strain's MHC haplotype is H2-k. The rearrangement links TRBV31 to TRBJ2-4, with TRBD2 matching over 7 bases. The sequenced material came from CD4+ T cells sorted from a lymph node. The CDR3: CAWSAGGGQNTLYF. CDR3 DNA, as far as it was read: TGTGCCTGGAGTGCTGGGGGAGGACAAAAC. The full variable domain, in which reference TRBV31 and TRBJ2-4 provide the parts outside the CDR3, is AQTIHQWPVAEIKAVGSPLSLGCTIKGKSSPNLYWYWQATGGTLQQLFYSITVGQVESVVQLNLSASRPKDDQFILSTEKLLLSHSGFYLCAWSAGGGQNTLYFGAGTRLSVL.